A single sample is the source of the 28 T cell receptor beta chains below, sequenced in a study of cytomegalovirus exposure and HLA in healthy donors. PCR was performed using 60 Vbeta and 13 Jbeta primers. Sequencing used immunoSEQ multiplex PCR; TCRdb keeps in-frame clones, though not all of them. The sample includes under 150,000 clones, about 10% seen only once; the top ten take about 7.5%. The sample was PBMCs. Receptors originate from a woman aged 40 to 50 in good health and CMV-seropositive.

Of note for this clone: Sequence at one end of the junction differs from germline and may be a read error. The chain links TRBV2 to TRBJ1-6; no firm D call. Germline values: CDR1 SNHLY, CDR2 FYNNEI. The length of the CDR3 is 12 residues. The CDR3 nucleotides read TGTGCCAGCAGTGCAAACAATTCGCCCCTCCACTTT. Residues: CASSANNSPLHF.

J is TRBJ2-7 and V is TRBV5-6; TRBD2 matches at 10 bases. The trim removed 4 bases at V and 7 bases at J, leaving 14 bases unmatched. Germline V gives CDR1 SGHDT, CDR2 YYEEEE. CDR3 length: 16 residues. For the CDR3, the DNA is TGTGCCAGCAGCGTACCTAGCGGGGGTCTCCGGAGGGAGCAGTACTTC. Encoded protein: CASSVPSGGLRREQYF.

This clone has more than one count but fewer than ten. The CDR3: CASSLDRFNYGYTF. The CDR3 bases are TGTGCCAGCAGTCTTGACAGGTTTAACTATGGCTACACCTTC. The chain links TRBV5-6 to TRBJ1-2, with D perhaps matching TRBD1 (6 bases). The CDR3 contains 14 residues. V gave up 5 bases and J gave up 1 base, with 12 bases separating them. CDR1 and CDR2 from the germline V gene are SGHDT and YYEEEE.

The chain recombines TRBV7-2 with TRBJ1-1; D unclear. The CDR3 sequence is 13 residues long. V was trimmed by 3 bases and J by 7 bases, leaving 12 bases between them. Germline assignment: CDR1 SGHTA and CDR2 FQGNSA. CDR3 in amino acids: CASSLGPFGEAFF. For the CDR3, the DNA is TGTGCCAGCAGCTTGGGCCCATTTGGTGAAGCTTTCTTT.

The rearrangement uses TRBV11-3 and TRBJ2-5, with D tentatively TRBD1 (6 bases). The germline CDR1 and CDR2 sequences are SGHNT and YENEEA. The CDR3 runs 14 residues. Between the trimmed V and J ends, which lost 5 bases and 5 bases, there was a span of 15 bases. CDR3 sequence reads: CASSPQGFQETQYF. The CDR3 bases are TGTGCCAGCAGCCCTCAGGGGTTCCAGGAGACCCAGTACTTC.

The chain combines TRBV27 with TRBJ2-7; TRBD2 matches 11 bases. Trimming removed 4 bases from V and 3 bases from J; junction bases left unmatched: 5. This CDR3 contains 15 residues. In germline, CDR1 is MNHEY, CDR2 SMNVEV (reference sequence). CDR3 loop: CASSSPSGGSYEQYF. The CDR3 DNA reads TGTGCCAGCAGTTCCCCTAGCGGGGGGAGCTACGAGCAGTACTTC.

Only one count was recorded for this clone. This same CDR3 is encoded by further DNA sequences in the sample. The V call is TRBV5-1, the J call TRBJ1-1; D ambiguous. CDR3 length: 14 amino acids. Trimming removed 5 bases from V and 1 base from J, with 12 bases in between. The germline V gene has CDR1 SGHRS and CDR2 YFSETQ. The CDR3 spells CASRGAVGNTEAFF. DNA for the CDR3: TGCGCCAGCAGGGGAGCAGTAGGGAACACTGAAGCTTTCTTT.

The J gene is TRBJ2-2, the V gene TRBV4-1; perhaps TRBD2 as D (5 bases). V dropped 3 bases and J dropped 3 bases, with 8 bases sitting between them. CDR1 and CDR2 (germline): MGHRA, YSYEKL. This CDR3 region has 14 residues. Written as DNA, the CDR3 is TGCGCCAGCAGCCAGGATAGCGACACCGGGGAGCTGTTTTTT. As protein: CASSQDSDTGELFF.

This clone occurred a few times. The genes are TRBV2 and TRBJ1-3; D not certain. The CDR3 has 17 amino acids. V was trimmed by 5 bases and J by 1 base, leaving 18 bases between them. Germline V CDR1 and CDR2: SNHLY, FYNNEI. CDR3 in amino acids: CASSFTSRETSGNTIYF. CDR3 nucleotides: TGTGCCAGCAGTTTTACCAGCCGGGAGACTTCTGGAAACACCATATATTTT.

A few counts support this clone. The chain links TRBV5-5 to TRBJ2-5; 7 nucleotides agree with TRBD2. This CDR3 has 17 residues. Trimming cost V 0 bases and J 7 bases; bases outside gene matches: 15. In germline, CDR1 is SGHKS, CDR2 YYEKEE (reference sequence). As DNA, the CDR3 is TGTGCCAGCAGCTTGGTGGGAGGGGTGCAGGTTCAGGGGACCCAGTACTTC. This codes for CASSLVGGVQVQGTQYF. The full variable domain, completed using reference TRBV5-5 and TRBJ2-5, is DAGVTQSPTHLIKTRGQQVTLRCSPISGHKSVSWYQQVLGQGPQFIFQYYEKEERGRGNFPDRFSARQFPNYSSELNVNALLLGDSALYLCASSLVGGVQVQGTQYFGPGTRLLVL.

The V and J genes are TRBV19 and TRBJ1-6, with a tentative D call TRBD1 (5 bases). Trimming cost V 8 bases and J 2 bases, with 16 bases left between them. The CDR3 consists of 16 residues. Germline V gives CDR1 LNHDA, CDR2 SQIVND (reference sequence). The CDR3 DNA reads as TGTGCCAGTGGGGGGATTCGAGGCACCTATAATTCACCCCTCCACTTT. As protein: CASGGIRGTYNSPLHF.

V gene TRBV6-5 combines with J gene TRBJ2-7; tentatively, D is TRBD1 (5 bases). The CDR3 is made up of 14 amino acids. The germline V gene has CDR1 MNHEY and CDR2 SVGAGI. V shed 6 bases and J shed 4 bases, with 16 bases lying between them. The CDR3 DNA follows: TGTGCCAGCAGCCCCGACAGAGCCTTATACGAGCAGTACTTC. Its protein is CASSPDRALYEQYF.

This clone appeared a few times. The chain uses TRBV11-2 and TRBJ2-1; 7 positions match TRBD2. With V trimmed by 5 bases and J by 7 bases, 14 bases remained unmatched. The CDR3 contains 16 residues. CDR1 and CDR2 from the germline V gene are SGHAT and FQNNGV. CDR3 coding DNA: TGTGCCAGCAGCCCTTCCGCCGTCGGGACTAATAATGAGCAGTTCTTC. It translates to CASSPSAVGTNNEQFF.

This clone was counted only a few times. The chain employs TRBV19 and TRBJ2-1; possibly TRBD2 for D (6 bases). V was clipped by 4 bases and J by 7 bases, with 11 bases between them. This CDR3 has 13 amino acids. CDR1 and CDR2 (germline): LNHDA, SQIVND (reference sequence). In nucleotides, the CDR3 is TGTGCCAGTAGTAGCGGGGAGGTTAATGAGCAGTTCTTC. Its translation: CASSSGEVNEQFF.

The CDR3 sequence is CASSRLAGAIGETQYF. The CDR3 nucleotides are TGTGCCAGCAGCCGACTAGCGGGGGCCATTGGAGAGACCCAGTACTTC. The chain uses TRBV7-2 and TRBJ2-5, with 12 bases lining up with TRBD2. Germline V gene lookup returns CDR1 SGHTA and CDR2 FQGNSA. This CDR3 comprises 16 residues. After removal of 5 bases from V and 4 bases from J, the junction contained 8 bases not matched to a gene.

The V gene is TRBV6-4, the J gene TRBJ1-2; 7 bases match TRBD1. This CDR3 region has 14 residues. Per the germline V gene, CDR1 is MRHNA and CDR2 is SNTAGT. Trimming removed 11 bases from V and 3 bases from J; junction bases left unmatched: 12. CDR3 sequence reads: CAPNEGAPHYGYTF. The CDR3 bases are TGTGCCCCCAATGAGGGGGCGCCTCACTATGGCTACACCTTC.

This chain joins TRBV7-8 and TRBJ2-7; D is unresolved. The CDR3 totals 13 residues. V lost 2 bases, J lost 0 bases, and 5 bases lay in between. The germline gives CDR1 SGHVS, CDR2 FQNEAQ. DNA of the CDR3: TGTGCCAGCAGCTTAATCAGCTCCTACGAGCAGTACTTC. This gives the protein CASSLISSYEQYF.

The genes are TRBV4-2 and TRBJ2-1, with TRBD2 matching over 7 bases. V lost 1 base, J lost 3 bases, and 3 bases stayed unmatched. CDR1 LGHNA and CDR2 YNFKEQ come from the germline V gene. CDR3 length: 15 amino acids. The chain's CDR3 is CASSQVAGDYNEQFF. In nucleotides, the CDR3 is TGTGCCAGCAGCCAAGTCGCGGGGGACTACAATGAGCAGTTCTTC.

This clone appeared a few times. This chain links TRBV2 with TRBJ2-1, with D perhaps matching TRBD2 (6 bases). CDR3 length: 15 amino acids. Germline V gene lookup returns CDR1 SNHLY and CDR2 FYNNEI. The ends were cut back, 4 bases at V and 4 bases at J, with 14 bases in the middle. The CDR3 spells CASSAAGISYNEQFF. The CDR3, as DNA: TGTGCCAGCAGTGCGGCGGGGATTTCTTACAATGAGCAGTTCTTC.

The chain joins TRBV4-2 to TRBJ2-7, with 10 bases that match TRBD2. The germline CDR1 and CDR2 sequences are LGHNA and YNFKEQ. There are 16 residues in the CDR3. V dropped 2 bases and J dropped 0; count of bases not matched to a gene: 4. The CDR3 coding sequence is TGTGCCAGCAGCCAACCTAGCGGGGGCGTCTCCTACGAGCAGTACTTC. This gives the protein CASSQPSGGVSYEQYF.

The chain's CDR3 is CASSARGQGATDTQYF. The CDR3 DNA follows: TGTGCCAGCAGTGCGCGGGGACAGGGGGCAACAGATACGCAGTATTTT. This chain joins TRBV6-1 and TRBJ2-3; the match to TRBD1 covers 12 bases. The V segment lost 4 bases and the J segment 3 bases; nucleotides outside the gene matches: 5. The CDR3 is 16 residues long. Germline loops: CDR1 MNHNS, CDR2 SASEGT.

This clone was picked up a small number of times. V usage is TRBV21-1 and J usage is TRBJ2-1; the D call TRBD2 from the table was never checked on the DNA. TRBV21-1 is a pseudogene. The CDR3 covers 14 residues. The CDR3 nucleotides are TGTGCCAGCAGCAAGGCGGGAGAAGGGGATGAGCAGTTCTTC. This translates into CASSKAGEGDEQFF.

The CDR3 coding sequence is TGCGCCAGCTCAACGGGGGGGGGCTTCAATGAAAAACTGTTTTTT. It is translated as CASSTGGGFNEKLFF. The V gene is TRBV5-1, the J gene TRBJ1-4, with a possible D match to TRBD1 (6 bases). The CDR3 is 15 residues long. The V end was cut by 7 bases, the J end by 5 bases, with 18 bases between. CDR1 is SGHRS, CDR2 YFSETQ, per germline.

This clone was found a few times. The CDR3 spells CASSPPGLNTGELFF. The CDR3 DNA reads TGTGCCAGCAGTCCGCCGGGACTTAACACCGGGGAGCTGTTTTTT. The V and J genes are TRBV5-6 and TRBJ2-2; tentative D call: TRBD2 (6 bases). Germline V lookup: CDR1 SGHDT, CDR2 YYEEEE. The CDR3 is made up of 15 amino acids. Trimming cost V 5 bases and J 2 bases, with 13 bases left between them.

This clone was counted between two and nine times. The chain joins TRBV19 to TRBJ1-4; 9 bases agree with TRBD1. This CDR3 has 15 residues. V lost 6 bases and J lost 6; bases outside the gene matches: 8. Germline values: CDR1 LNHDA, CDR2 SQIVND (reference sequence). The CDR3 DNA is TGTGCCAGTAGACCCGAAGACAGGGGGTATGAAAAACTGTTTTTT. The encoded protein is CASRPEDRGYEKLFF.

The chain carries TRBV7-2 and TRBJ2-1; tentative D call: TRBD1 (6 bases). There are 16 residues in the CDR3. Deletions cut 3 bases from V and 7 bases from J, with 19 bases between. CDR1 SGHTA and CDR2 FQGNSA come from the germline V gene. The CDR3 spells CASSFMQGSGVNEQFF. CDR3 nucleotide sequence: TGTGCCAGCAGCTTTATGCAGGGGTCCGGCGTGAATGAGCAGTTCTTC.

This clone has more than one count but fewer than ten. V is TRBV6-1 and J is TRBJ2-7; TRBD1 aligns across 7 bases. This CDR3 has 14 amino acids. Losses at the gene ends were 6 bases for V and 3 bases for J; bases not matched to a gene: 8. Germline loops: CDR1 MNHNS, CDR2 SASEGT. In DNA, the CDR3 is TGTGCCAGCAGAGTTTCCGGGGACAGCTACGAGCAGTACTTC. It specifies CASRVSGDSYEQYF.

This clone has just a few counts. Here the CDR3 reads CASSLGDRTEQYF. The CDR3 region has the DNA TGTGCCAGCAGCTTGGGGGACAGAACCGAGCAGTACTTC. The chain carries TRBV5-8 and TRBJ2-7; TRBD1 agrees at 7 bases. V gave up 0 bases and J gave up 6 bases; unmatched junction bases: 3. This CDR3 spans 13 amino acids. Germline lookup yields CDR1 SGHTS and CDR2 YDEGEE.